Described below is a single TCR beta chain sequence and its context. Its target is not known. Researchers ran the PCR with 60 Vbeta and 13 Jbeta primers. Clones were read by immunoSEQ multiplex PCR, and TCRdb kept only the in-frame ones, dropping some. The table shows about 110,000 clones, with over 70% occurring only once. This record comes from a study of cytomegalovirus exposure and HLA in healthy donors. At sampling all donors were nominally healthy, likely with unrecorded immune exposures. Study findings and constraints: Overall, about 160 TCR beta chains were annotated as cytomegalovirus-associated. There were some public TCRs occurring in many donors, but most TCR sequences were rare. In a later analysis, V- and J-gene trimming of beta chains associated with a DCLRE1C missense variant, replicated independently.

Per the germline V gene, CDR1 is KGHSH and CDR2 is LQKENI. CDR3 size: 16 residues. The J segment lost 8 bases and the V segment lost 3 bases, leaving 12 bases of the junction unmatched. The chain is built from TRBV18 and TRBJ1-2; 10 bases line up with TRBD1. Sequencing input: PBMCs. This sequence was found in a man aged 25-40 years in good health and CMV-seronegative. The CDR3 coding sequence is TGTGCCAGCTCACCTCAACGCCAGACAGGGGGCGACGGCTACACCTTC. Its protein is CASSPQRQTGGDGYTF.